This T cell receptor beta chain was identified during a study of CD8 T cells in ankylosing spondylitis. Study-level points and caveats: Several highly homologous variants formed a TCR beta motif that appeared characteristic of ankylosing spondylitis blood. Both synovial fluid and blood in reactive arthritis had previously been reported to carry some motif variants. Reports say disease-linked clones showed up significantly more in matched ankylosing spondylitis synovial fluid. A CD8+ phenotype characterized the disease-linked clones, which were relatively rare in peripheral blood.

In its sample, this clonotype was seen many times. The antigen is not known. Making the TCR beta libraries involved quantitative 5'-RACE with molecular barcodes. TCRdb called the 5' RACE reads again in MiXCR, with one record for every CDR3 protein. The sample shows fewer than 550,000 distinct CDR3 sequences, about 5.2% of them seen only once. The V end lost 6 bases, the J end lost 4 bases, and 16 bases lay between the germline ends. Germline assignment: CDR1 SGHVS and CDR2 FQNEAQ. CDR3 size: 14 residues. V is TRBV7-8 and J is TRBJ2-7; perhaps TRBD1 as D (7 bases). The receptor's source is a male donor with ankylosing spondylitis. The sequencing input was blood, either unsorted or a sorted T cell fraction (not recorded which). The CDR3 region is CASSLAGQMYEQYF. In nucleotides, the CDR3 is TGTGCCAGCAGTTTGGCGGGACAGATGTACGAGCAGTACTTC.